This TCR beta chain is from a study of blood T cell repertoires in COVID-19. As originally analysed: Estimation of nucleated cell counts relied on the amplification of reference gene primers. Sequencing used immunoSEQ multiplex PCR; TCRdb keeps in-frame clones, though not all of them. V and J calls and clone size are copied from that table; D and trimming were computed from the DNA. The repertoire includes around 280,000 clones, around 90% of them detected once, and about 1.5% sits in the top ten. In its sample, this clone was seen once. Per the germline V gene, CDR1 is SGHRS and CDR2 is YFSETQ. The CDR3 spans 16 residues. Deletions cut 0 bases from V and 2 bases from J, with 15 bases between. Ages ranged from roughly 18 to 100 years, with residence in under 25 US areas.

The source is a woman aged 18 to 35 with acute COVID-19. The chain combines TRBV5-1 with TRBJ2-7, with TRBD2 as a possible D gene (5 bases). The specimen was PBMCs or T cells enriched from blood (not recorded which). CDR3 loop: CASSLAGRRTTYEQYF. Here the CDR3 DNA reads TGCGCCAGCAGCTTGGCGGGGAGACGCACTACCTACGAGCAGTACTTC.